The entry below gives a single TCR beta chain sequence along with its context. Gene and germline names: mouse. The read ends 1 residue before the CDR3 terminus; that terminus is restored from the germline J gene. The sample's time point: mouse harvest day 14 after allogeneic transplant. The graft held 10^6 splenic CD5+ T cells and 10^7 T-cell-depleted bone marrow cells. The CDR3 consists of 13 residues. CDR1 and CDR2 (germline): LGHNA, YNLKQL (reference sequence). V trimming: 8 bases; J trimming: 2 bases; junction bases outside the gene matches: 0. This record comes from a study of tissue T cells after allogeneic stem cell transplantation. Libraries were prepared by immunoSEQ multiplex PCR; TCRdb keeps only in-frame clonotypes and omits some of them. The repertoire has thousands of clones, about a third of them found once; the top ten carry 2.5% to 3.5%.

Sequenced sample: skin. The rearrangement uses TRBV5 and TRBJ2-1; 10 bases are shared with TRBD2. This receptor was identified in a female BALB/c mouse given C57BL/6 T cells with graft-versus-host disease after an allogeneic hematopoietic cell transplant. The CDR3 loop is CASGLGDYAEQFF. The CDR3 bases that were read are TGTGCCAGCGGACTGGGGGACTATGCTGAGCAGTTC.